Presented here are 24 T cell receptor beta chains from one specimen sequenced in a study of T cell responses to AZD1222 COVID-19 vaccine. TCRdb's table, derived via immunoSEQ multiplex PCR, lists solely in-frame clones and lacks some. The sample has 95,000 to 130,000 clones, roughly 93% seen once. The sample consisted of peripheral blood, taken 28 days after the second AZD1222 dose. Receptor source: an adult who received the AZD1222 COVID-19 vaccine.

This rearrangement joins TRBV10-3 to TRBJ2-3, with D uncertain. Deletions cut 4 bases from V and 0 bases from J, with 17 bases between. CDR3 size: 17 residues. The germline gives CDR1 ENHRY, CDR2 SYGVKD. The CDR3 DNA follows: TGTGCCATCAGTGCCCTCATAACAACTGCCAGCACAGATACGCAGTATTTT. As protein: CAISALITTASTDTQYF.

The CDR3: CASSPMRGNEKLFF. CDR3 in DNA: TGTGCCAGCAGCCCGATGAGGGGTAATGAAAAACTGTTTTTT. This rearrangement joins TRBV3-1 (or the pseudogene TRBV3-2) to TRBJ1-4; D may be TRBD1 (5 bases). The CDR3 covers 14 residues. CDR1 and CDR2 (germline): LGHDT, YNNKEL (reference sequence). V lost 4 bases and J 4 bases, leaving 10 bases between the germline ends.

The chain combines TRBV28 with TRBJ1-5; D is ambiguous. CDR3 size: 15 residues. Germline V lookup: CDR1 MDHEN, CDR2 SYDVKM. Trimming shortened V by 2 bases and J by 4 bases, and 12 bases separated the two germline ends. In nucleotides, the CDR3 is TGTGCCAGCAGTTTAATGGGATTAAGTAATCAGCCCCAGCATTTT. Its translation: CASSLMGLSNQPQHF. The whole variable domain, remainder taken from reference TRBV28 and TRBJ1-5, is DVKVTQSSRYLVKRTGEKVFLECVQDMDHENMFWYRQDPGLGLRLIYFSYDVKMKEKGDIPEGYSVSREKKERFSLILESASTNQTSMYLCASSLMGLSNQPQHFGDGTRLSIL.

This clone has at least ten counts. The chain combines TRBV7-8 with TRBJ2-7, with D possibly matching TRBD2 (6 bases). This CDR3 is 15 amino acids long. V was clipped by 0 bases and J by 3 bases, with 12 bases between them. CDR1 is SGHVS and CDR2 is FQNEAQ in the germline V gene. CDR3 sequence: CASSLASSASYEQYF. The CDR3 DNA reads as TGTGCCAGCAGCTTAGCTTCTAGCGCCAGCTACGAGCAGTACTTC. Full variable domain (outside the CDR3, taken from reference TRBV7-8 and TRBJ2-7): GAGVSQSPRYKVAKRGQDVALRCDPISGHVSLFWYQQALGQGPEFLTYFQNEAQLDKSGLPSDRFFAERPEGSVSTLKIQRTQQEDSAVYLCASSLASSASYEQYFGPGTRLTVT.

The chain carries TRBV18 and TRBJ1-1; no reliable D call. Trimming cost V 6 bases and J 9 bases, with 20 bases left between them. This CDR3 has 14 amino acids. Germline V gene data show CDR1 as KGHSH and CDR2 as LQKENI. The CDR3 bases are TGTGCCAGCTCGCAAAACGGCTTCCAAACCCAAGCTTTCTTT. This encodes CASSQNGFQTQAFF.

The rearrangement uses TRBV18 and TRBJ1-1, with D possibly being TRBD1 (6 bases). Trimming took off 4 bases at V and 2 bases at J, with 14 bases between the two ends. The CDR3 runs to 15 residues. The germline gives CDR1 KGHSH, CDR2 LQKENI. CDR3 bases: TGTGCCAGCTCACTAAGCGAGGGGGTAAACACTGAAGCTTTCTTT. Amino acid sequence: CASSLSEGVNTEAFF.

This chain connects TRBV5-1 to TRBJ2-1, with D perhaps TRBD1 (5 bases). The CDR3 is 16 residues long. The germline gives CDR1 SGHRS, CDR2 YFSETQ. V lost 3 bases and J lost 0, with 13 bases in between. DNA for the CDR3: TGCGCCAGCAGCTCCGCTGGTGACAGCTCCTACAATGAGCAGTTCTTC. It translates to CASSSAGDSSYNEQFF.

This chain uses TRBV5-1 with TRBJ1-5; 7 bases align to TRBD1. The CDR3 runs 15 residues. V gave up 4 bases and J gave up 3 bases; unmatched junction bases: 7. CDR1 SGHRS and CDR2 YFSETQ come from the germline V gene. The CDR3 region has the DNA TGCGCCAGCAGCCAGGGGACAGACCCCAATCAGCCCCAGCATTTT. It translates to CASSQGTDPNQPQHF.

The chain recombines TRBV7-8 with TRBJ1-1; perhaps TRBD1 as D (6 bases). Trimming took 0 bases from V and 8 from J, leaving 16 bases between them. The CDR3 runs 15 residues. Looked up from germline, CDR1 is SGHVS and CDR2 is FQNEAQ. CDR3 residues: CASSLALTGRGEAFF. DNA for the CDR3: TGTGCCAGCAGCTTAGCGCTAACAGGGAGGGGCGAAGCTTTCTTT.

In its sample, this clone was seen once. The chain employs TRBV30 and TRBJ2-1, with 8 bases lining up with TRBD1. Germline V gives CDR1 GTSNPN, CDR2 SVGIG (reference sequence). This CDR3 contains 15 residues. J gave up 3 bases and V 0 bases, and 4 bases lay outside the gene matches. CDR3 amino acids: CAWSVRDRYYNEQFF. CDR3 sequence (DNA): TGTGCCTGGAGTGTACGGGACAGGTACTACAATGAGCAGTTCTTC.

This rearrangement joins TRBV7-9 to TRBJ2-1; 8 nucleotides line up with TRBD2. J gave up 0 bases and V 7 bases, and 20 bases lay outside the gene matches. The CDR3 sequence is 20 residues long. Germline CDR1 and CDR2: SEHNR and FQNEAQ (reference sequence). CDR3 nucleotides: TGTGCCAGCACCACTACTAGCGGACGCCAGTTGTATAGCTCCTACAATGAGCAGTTCTTC. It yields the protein CASTTTSGRQLYSSYNEQFF.

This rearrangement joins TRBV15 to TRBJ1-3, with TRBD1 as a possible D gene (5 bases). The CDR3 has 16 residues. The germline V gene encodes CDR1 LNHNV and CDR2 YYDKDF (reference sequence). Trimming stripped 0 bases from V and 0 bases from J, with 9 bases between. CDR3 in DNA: TGTGCCACCAGCAGAGATCCAGGGCCCTCTGGAAACACCATATATTTT. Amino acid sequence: CATSRDPGPSGNTIYF.

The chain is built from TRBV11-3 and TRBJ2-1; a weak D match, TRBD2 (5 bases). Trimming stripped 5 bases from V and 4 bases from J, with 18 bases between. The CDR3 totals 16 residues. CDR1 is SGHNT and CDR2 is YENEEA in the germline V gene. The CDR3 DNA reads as TGTGCCAGCAGCCCCTCCCCGGAGGATCCGTACAATGAGCAGTTCTTC. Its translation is CASSPSPEDPYNEQFF.

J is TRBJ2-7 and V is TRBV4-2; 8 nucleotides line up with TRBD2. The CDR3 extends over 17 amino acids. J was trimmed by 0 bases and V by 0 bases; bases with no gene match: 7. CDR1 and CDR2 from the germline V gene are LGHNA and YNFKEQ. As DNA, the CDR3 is TGTGCCAGCAGCCAAGAGGGAGTAGCGGGGAACTCCTACGAGCAGTACTTC. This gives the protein CASSQEGVAGNSYEQYF.

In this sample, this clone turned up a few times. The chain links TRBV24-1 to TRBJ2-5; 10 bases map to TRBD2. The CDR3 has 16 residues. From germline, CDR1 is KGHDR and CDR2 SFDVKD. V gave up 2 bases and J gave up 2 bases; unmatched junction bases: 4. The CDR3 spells CATSDWTSGTQETQYF. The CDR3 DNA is TGTGCCACCAGTGATTGGACTAGCGGCACTCAAGAGACCCAGTACTTC.

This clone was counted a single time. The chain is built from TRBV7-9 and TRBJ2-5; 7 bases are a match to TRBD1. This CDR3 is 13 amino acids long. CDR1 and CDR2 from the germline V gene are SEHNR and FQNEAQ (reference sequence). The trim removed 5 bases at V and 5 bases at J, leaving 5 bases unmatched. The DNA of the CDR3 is TGTGCCAGCAGCCTCGGACAGGTGGAGACCCAGTACTTC. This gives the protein CASSLGQVETQYF.

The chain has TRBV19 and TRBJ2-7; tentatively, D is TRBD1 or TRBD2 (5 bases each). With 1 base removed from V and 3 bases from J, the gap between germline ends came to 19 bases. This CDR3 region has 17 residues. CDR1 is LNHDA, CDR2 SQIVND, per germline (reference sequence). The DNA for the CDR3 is TGTGCCAGTAGTATAGGCCCGGACTCCCAGGGAAACTACGAGCAGTACTTC. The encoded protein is CASSIGPDSQGNYEQYF.

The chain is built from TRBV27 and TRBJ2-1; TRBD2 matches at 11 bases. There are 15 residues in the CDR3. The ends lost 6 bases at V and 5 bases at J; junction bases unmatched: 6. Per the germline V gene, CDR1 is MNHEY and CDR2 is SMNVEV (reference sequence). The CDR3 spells CASSALAGGHNEQFF. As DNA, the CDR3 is TGTGCCAGCAGCGCCCTAGCGGGAGGACACAATGAGCAGTTCTTC.

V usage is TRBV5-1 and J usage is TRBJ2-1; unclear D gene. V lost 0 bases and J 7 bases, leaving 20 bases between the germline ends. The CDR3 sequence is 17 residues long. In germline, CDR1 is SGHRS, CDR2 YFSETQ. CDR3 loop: CASSLGGLWRLPNEQFF. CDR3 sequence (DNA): TGCGCCAGCAGCTTGGGAGGATTGTGGCGGCTTCCGAATGAGCAGTTCTTC.

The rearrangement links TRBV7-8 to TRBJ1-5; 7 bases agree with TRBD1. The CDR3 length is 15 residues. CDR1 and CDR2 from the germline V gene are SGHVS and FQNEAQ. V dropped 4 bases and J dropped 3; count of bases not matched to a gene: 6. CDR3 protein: CASSSTGQLNQPQHF. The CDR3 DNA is TGTGCCAGCAGCTCTACGGGACAGCTCAATCAGCCCCAGCATTTT.

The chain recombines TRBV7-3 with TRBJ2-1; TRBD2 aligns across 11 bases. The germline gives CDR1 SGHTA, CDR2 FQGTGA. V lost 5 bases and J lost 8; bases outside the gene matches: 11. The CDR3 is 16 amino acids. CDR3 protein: CASSHVGTSGGYEQFF. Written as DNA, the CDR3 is TGTGCCAGCAGCCACGTCGGGACTAGCGGAGGGTATGAGCAGTTCTTC.

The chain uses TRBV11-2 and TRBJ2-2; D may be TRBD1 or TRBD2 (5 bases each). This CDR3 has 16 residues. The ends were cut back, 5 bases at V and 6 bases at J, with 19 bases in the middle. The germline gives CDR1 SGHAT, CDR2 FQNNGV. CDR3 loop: CASSQVRGPKSGELFF. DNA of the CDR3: TGTGCCAGCAGCCAGGTCCGGGGCCCTAAGTCCGGGGAGCTGTTTTTT.

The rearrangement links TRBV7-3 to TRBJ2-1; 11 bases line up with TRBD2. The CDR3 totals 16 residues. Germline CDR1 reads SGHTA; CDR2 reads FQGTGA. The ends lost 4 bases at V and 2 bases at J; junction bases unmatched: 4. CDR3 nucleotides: TGTGCCAGCAGCTCAGGGACTAGCGGAGCCTACAATGAGCAGTTCTTC. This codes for CASSSGTSGAYNEQFF.

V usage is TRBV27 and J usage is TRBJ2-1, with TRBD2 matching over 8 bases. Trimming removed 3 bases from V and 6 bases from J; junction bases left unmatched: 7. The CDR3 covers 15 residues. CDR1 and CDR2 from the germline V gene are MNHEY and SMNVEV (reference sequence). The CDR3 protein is CASSFTSGRSNEQFF. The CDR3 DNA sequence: TGTGCCAGCAGTTTCACTAGCGGCCGTTCCAATGAGCAGTTCTTC.